This T cell receptor (beta chain) appears in the sequencing data of a study of graft-versus-host responses after intestinal transplantation. For the study at large: Recipients received multivisceral, liver-intestinal, or isolated intestinal transplants. Uniformly, recipients were administered anti-thymocyte globulin induction with subsequent tacrolimus and steroids for about 3 years.

To note about this clone: Its specificity is not known.

TCRdb's table, derived via immunoSEQ multiplex PCR, lists solely in-frame clones and lacks some. The sample shows over 100,000 clones, 85% to 95% of them seen only once. With 7 bases removed from V and 0 bases from J, the gap between germline ends came to 16 bases. Germline CDR1 reads SGHVS; CDR2 reads FQNEAQ. The CDR3 runs 15 residues. The source is a human donor who received an intestinal transplant. Specimen: unstimulated CD4+ T cells sorted from spleen or lymph node cells, collected before intestinal transplant. The genes are TRBV7-8 and TRBJ2-7, with D perhaps matching TRBD1 (5 bases). The CDR3 DNA follows: TGTGCCAGCACTCTCAGGGCTGACAGCTCCTACGAGCAGTACTTC. Translating gives CASTLRADSSYEQYF. Combining the CDR3 with reference TRBV7-8 and TRBJ2-7 gives the whole variable domain GAGVSQSPRYKVAKRGQDVALRCDPISGHVSLFWYQQALGQGPEFLTYFQNEAQLDKSGLPSDRFFAERPEGSVSTLKIQRTQQEDSAVYLCASTLRADSSYEQYFGPGTRLTVT.